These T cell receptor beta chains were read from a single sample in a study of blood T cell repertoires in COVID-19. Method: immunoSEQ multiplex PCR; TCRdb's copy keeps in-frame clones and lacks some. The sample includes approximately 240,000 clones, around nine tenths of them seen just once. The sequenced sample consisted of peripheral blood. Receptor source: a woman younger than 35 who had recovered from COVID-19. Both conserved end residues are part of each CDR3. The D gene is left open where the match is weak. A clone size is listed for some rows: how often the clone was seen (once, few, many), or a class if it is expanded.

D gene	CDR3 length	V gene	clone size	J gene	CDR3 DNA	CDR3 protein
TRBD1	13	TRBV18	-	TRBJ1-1	TGTGCCAGCTCGTCGGACAGGGCCACTGAAGCTTTCTTT	CASSSDRATEAFF
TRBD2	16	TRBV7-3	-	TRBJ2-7	TGTGCCAGCAGCTTATCACCGGGACTAGCGGGAGACGAGCAGTACTTC	CASSLSPGLAGDEQYF
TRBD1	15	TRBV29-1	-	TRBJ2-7	TGCAGCGTGCGGAACCGGGACAGCCCTCACTACGAGCAGTACTTC	CSVRNRDSPHYEQYF
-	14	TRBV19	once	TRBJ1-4	TGTGCCAGTAGTATAAGACAGCTTAATGAAAAACTGTTTTTT	CASSIRQLNEKLFF
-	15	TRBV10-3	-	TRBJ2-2	TGTGCCATCCCTAGGATGGGGGCAAACACCGGGGAGCTGTTTTTT	CAIPRMGANTGELFF
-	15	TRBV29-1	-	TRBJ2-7	TGCAGCGTTGAAGAGGAGGAAGGGAGGTCCTACGAGCAGTACTTC	CSVEEEEGRSYEQYF
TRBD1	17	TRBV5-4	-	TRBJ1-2	TGTGCCAGCACCGAGGCTCAGGGGGTGCTTTATGGAGATGGCTACACCTTC	CASTEAQGVLYGDGYTF
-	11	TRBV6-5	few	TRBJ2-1	TGTGCCAGCAGTTGGGGGGAAGTTAAGTTCTTC	CASSWGEVKFF
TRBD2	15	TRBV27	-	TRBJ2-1	TGTGCCAGCAGTTTAGGGGTGGGGGGTAGCGGGAGTAAGTTCTTC	CASSLGVGGSGSKFF
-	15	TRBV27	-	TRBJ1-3	TGTGCCAGCAGTTCAAGGGGGGGGATTGGAAACACCATATATTTT	CASSSRGGIGNTIYF
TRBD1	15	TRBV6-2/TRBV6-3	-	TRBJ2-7	TGTGCCAGCAGTTCCTGGGTGAGGACAGGGGTCGAGCAGTACTTC	CASSSWVRTGVEQYF
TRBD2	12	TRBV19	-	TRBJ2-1	TGTGCCAGTAGTACCTCAGCGGGGATGCAGTTCTTC	CASSTSAGMQFF
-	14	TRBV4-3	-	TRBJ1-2	TGCCCCAGCAGCCAAGATATGGGGGAGGGGGGCTACACCTTC	CPSSQDMGEGGYTF
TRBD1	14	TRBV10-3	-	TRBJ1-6	TGTGCCATCAGTGACGGGACAGCGGATGTACCCCTCCACTTT	CAISDGTADVPLHF
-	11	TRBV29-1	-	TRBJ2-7	TGCAGCGTTGCTGAGAACTACGAGCAGTACTTC	CSVAENYEQYF
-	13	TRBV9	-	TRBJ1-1	TGTGCCAGCAGCGTAGCAGGGAACACTGAAGCTTTCTTT	CASSVAGNTEAFF
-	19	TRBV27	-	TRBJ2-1	TGTGCCAGCAGTACAAACTCGGACAGAGCCCTGAGCTCCTACAATGAGCAGTTCTTC	CASSTNSDRALSSYNEQFF
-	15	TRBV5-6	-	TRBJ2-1	TGTGCCAGCAGCTTGGGAAGGACTACCTACAATGAGCAGTTCTTC	CASSLGRTTYNEQFF
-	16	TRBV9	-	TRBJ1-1	TGTGCCAGCAGCGTACCTCCCCGGGGGGTGAACACTGAAGCTTTCTTT	CASSVPPRGVNTEAFF
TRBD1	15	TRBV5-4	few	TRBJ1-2	TGTGCCAGCAGCTTTGACAGGGTTTCTAACTATGGCTACACCTTC	CASSFDRVSNYGYTF
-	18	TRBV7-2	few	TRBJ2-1	TGTGCCAGCAGCTTACCCCAAAGCGGACGGGGCTCCTACAATGAGCAGTTCTTC	CASSLPQSGRGSYNEQFF
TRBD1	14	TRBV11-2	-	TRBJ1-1	TGTGCCAGCAGCTGGGACAGGGGTAACACTGAAGCTTTCTTT	CASSWDRGNTEAFF
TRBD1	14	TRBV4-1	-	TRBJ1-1	TGCGCCAGCAGCCAGGCCGGACAGGGGGCTGAAGCTTTCTTT	CASSQAGQGAEAFF
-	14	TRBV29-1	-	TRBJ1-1	TGCAGCGTTGATAACAGAAACATGAACACTGAAGCTTTCTTT	CSVDNRNMNTEAFF